These 30 T cell receptor delta chains were sequenced from one sample in a study of gammadelta T cells in human blood (dated by TCRdb to about 2020). Library prep was done by RT-PCR. Instrument used: Illumina MiSeq. Clone calls in TCRdb were regenerated from the public reads with CATT, after which identical DNA sequences shared one row. Counted in this sample were fewer than 2,000 delta-chain clones; approximately 8.8% of them appeared once. Of the sample, around 4% falls within the top ten clones. Sample: non-Vgamma9Vdelta2 gamma-delta T cells from infant blood. The receptors here all came from a human donor.

The sample holds a few counts of this clone. The rearrangement uses TRDV1 and TRDJ1, with TRDD3 matching over 9 bases. After removal of 1 base from V and 1 base from J, the junction contained 22 bases not matched to a gene. CDR1 and CDR2 from the germline V gene are TSWWSYY and QGS. This CDR3 is 22 amino acids long. CDR3 nucleotides: TGTGCTCTTGGGGAACGCCTCGCCAAACCTTCGAGTACTGGGGGAATCACCGATAAACTCATCTTT. Its translation: CALGERLAKPSSTGGITDKLIF.

By frequency in the sample, this clone is medium-sized. The chain combines TRDV1 with TRDJ1, with TRDD2 matching 9 bases. CDR1 TSWWSYY and CDR2 QGS come from the germline V gene. V lost 2 bases and J lost 0; bases outside the gene matches: 22. This CDR3 is 22 amino acids long. The CDR3 DNA reads as TGTGCTCTTGGGGAAAGCTTCCTTCCTACAACTGGGGATTCCCCGTACACCGATAAACTCATCTTT. Amino acid sequence: CALGESFLPTTGDSPYTDKLIF.

This clone is deemed medium-sized. The V and J genes are TRDV2 and TRDJ1; 7 nucleotides align to TRDD3. J gave up 4 bases and V 1 base, and 11 bases lay outside the gene matches. Per germline, CDR1 GEAIGNYY and CDR2 EKD. The CDR3 is 16 residues long. CDR3 nucleotides: TGTGCCTGTGACACATGGACTGGGGTGTATTTCGATAAACTCATCTTT. Translation gives CACDTWTGVYFDKLIF.

This clone was seen a handful of times. This chain joins TRDV1 and TRDJ1; 12 bases are a match to TRDD3. Germline V CDR1 and CDR2: TSWWSYY, QGS. Losses at the gene ends were 3 bases for V and 4 bases for J; bases not matched to a gene: 15. The CDR3 sequence is 19 residues long. CDR3 in amino acids: CALGEGIRLGDTGNDKLIF. CDR3 coding DNA: TGTGCTCTTGGGGAGGGAATAAGGCTGGGGGATACGGGTAACGATAAACTCATCTTT.

This clone is classed as medium-sized (0.01 to 0.1%). The chain recombines TRDV1 with TRDJ1; 9 bases are shared with TRDD3. J lost 4 bases, V lost 3 bases, and 15 bases had no gene match. The CDR3 is 18 amino acids. Germline V gene data show CDR1 as TSWWSYY and CDR2 as QGS. For the CDR3, the DNA is TGTGCTCTTGGGGAGGATTCCTACTGGGGGACCTGGGGCGATAAACTCATCTTT. Amino acid sequence: CALGEDSYWGTWGDKLIF.

A remark on this clone: Given a much more abundant clone one base away, this may be a read error. This sample includes further DNA sequences coding for the same CDR3. This chain connects TRDV1 to TRDJ4, with 9 bases identical to TRDD3. The germline V gene encodes CDR1 TSWWSYY and CDR2 QGS. This CDR3 has 26 amino acids. The CDR3 here is CALGEQSYLLKMATGGLQKRSRPLIF. CDR3 in DNA: TGTGCTCTTGGGGAACAATCCTACCTACTGAAGATGGCTACTGGGGGACTACAGAAACGCTCCAGACCCTTGATCTTT.

Judged by abundance, this clone is medium-sized. This chain uses TRDV1 with TRDJ1, with 9 bases that match TRDD3. From germline, CDR1 is TSWWSYY and CDR2 QGS. J lost 0 bases, V lost 5 bases, and 22 bases had no gene match. The CDR3 spans 21 residues. The CDR3 here is CALGNLPHLLGDPLYTDKLIF. CDR3 nucleotide sequence: TGTGCTCTTGGGAATCTTCCGCACTTACTGGGGGACCCCCTGTACACCGATAAACTCATCTTT.

Within the sample, this clone is large. The gene calls are TRAV14/DV4 and TRDJ1; TRDD3 aligns across 13 bases. This CDR3 has 22 residues. The V gene end was trimmed by 0 bases and the J gene end by 1 base; junction bases not matched to a gene: 17. In germline, CDR1 is TSDPSYG, CDR2 QGSYDQQN (reference sequence). CDR3 region: CAMREGLLDPLGDTRTTDKLIF. The CDR3 DNA sequence: TGTGCAATGAGAGAGGGCCTTCTTGATCCACTGGGGGATACGCGGACCACCGATAAACTCATCTTT.

This clone was seen a handful of times. This may arise from a read error, as a much more abundant clone is one base away. Other DNA sequences in the same sample also yield this CDR3. This chain connects TRDV1 to TRDJ1; 13 nucleotides match TRDD3. V dropped 3 bases and J dropped 7; count of bases not matched to a gene: 20. The CDR3 totals 20 residues. Per the germline V gene, CDR1 is TSWWSYY and CDR2 is QGS. The CDR3 loop is CALGDRFTNWGIRLGSKLIF. CDR3 nucleotide sequence: TGTGCTCTTGGGGACCGGTTTACTAACTGGGGGATACGGTTGGGTAGTAAACTCATCTTT.

This clone is labeled as medium-sized. The rearrangement joins TRDV1 to TRDJ2, with a weak D call TRDD2 (6 bases). Trimming removed 0 bases from V and 13 bases from J, with 18 bases in between. Germline values: CDR1 TSWWSYY, CDR2 QGS. The CDR3 sequence is 15 residues long. The CDR3 protein is CALGELALPIKRLFF. DNA for the CDR3: TGTGCTCTTGGGGAACTAGCCCTTCCCATTAAGAGACTCTTCTTT.

This clone appeared a few times. The J gene is TRDJ1, the V gene TRDV1, with TRDD3 matching 12 bases. With 0 bases clipped from V and 4 bases from J, the junction kept 18 bases outside the gene matches. CDR1 TSWWSYY and CDR2 QGS come from the germline V gene. The CDR3 runs to 21 residues. The CDR3 region has the DNA TGTGCTCTTGGGGAACTTAGAATAAGATACTGGGGGATACCAAAGAACGATAAACTCATCTTT. Translation: CALGELRIRYWGIPKNDKLIF.

By share, this clone ranks as medium-sized. The chain joins TRDV1 to TRDJ1, with D maybe TRDD3 (5 bases). V lost 1 base, J lost 0 bases, and 15 bases lay in between. Germline CDR1 reads TSWWSYY; CDR2 reads QGS. This CDR3 comprises 17 residues. This CDR3 reads CALGERGRTKYTDKLIF. CDR3 nucleotide sequence: TGTGCTCTTGGGGAACGGGGACGGACCAAGTACACCGATAAACTCATCTTT.

By share, this clone ranks as medium-sized. This rearrangement joins TRDV1 to TRDJ1; D gene unclear. The CDR3 runs to 14 residues. Trimming left V 5 bases short and J 0 bases short, with 10 bases between. Germline CDR1 is TSWWSYY and CDR2 is QGS. CDR3 DNA: TGTGCTCTTGGGAAGAAGGAGTACACCGATAAACTCATCTTT. It specifies CALGKKEYTDKLIF.

By proportion, this clone is medium-sized (0.01 to 0.1%). This chain links TRDV1 with TRDJ1, with D perhaps matching TRDD3 (6 bases). Trimming took off 6 bases at V and 0 bases at J, with 29 bases between the two ends. Germline V gene data show CDR1 as TSWWSYY and CDR2 as QGS. This CDR3 has 20 residues. The CDR3 DNA reads as TGTGCTCTTGGCGAATCGGTAGTCTTAGTGGGGGTCCAGTACACCGATAAACTCATCTTT. The encoded protein is CALGESVVLVGVQYTDKLIF.

With respect to this clone: A much larger clone is a single base away; this may be a read error. The genes are TRDV1 and TRDJ3; a possible D gene is TRDD3 (6 bases). This CDR3 spans 21 amino acids. Germline CDR1 is TSWWSYY and CDR2 is QGS. The V end was cut by 1 base, the J end by 0 bases, with 19 bases between. Here the CDR3 reads CALGERKGDRKGSWDTRQMFF. In nucleotides, the CDR3 is TGTGCTCTTGGGGAACGGAAGGGGGACAGGAAGGGCTCCTGGGACACCCGACAGATGTTTTTC.

This clone is medium-sized. This chain uses TRDV1 with TRDJ1; the match to TRDD3 covers 8 bases. V dropped 0 bases and J dropped 0; count of bases not matched to a gene: 21. This CDR3 is 22 amino acids long. In germline, CDR1 is TSWWSYY, CDR2 QGS. The CDR3 DNA follows: TGTGCTCTTGGGGAACTAGGCCCACTACGCCAGTACTGGGGGTCGTACACCGATAAACTCATCTTT. It codes for CALGELGPLRQYWGSYTDKLIF.

In its sample, this clone is medium-sized (0.01 to 0.1%). The chain uses TRDV1 and TRDJ1; 9 nucleotides match TRDD3. V lost 0 bases to trimming and J lost 5 bases; unmatched junction nucleotides: 13. CDR3 size: 18 residues. Per germline, CDR1 TSWWSYY and CDR2 QGS. The chain's CDR3 is CALGELGPRGIQVDKLIF. The DNA of the CDR3 is TGTGCTCTTGGGGAACTCGGGCCTAGGGGGATACAAGTGGATAAACTCATCTTT.

This clone is large in the sample. The J gene is TRDJ1, the V gene TRDV1, with D possibly TRDD3 on 5 matching bases. The CDR3 sequence is 22 residues long. The V end lost 3 bases, the J end lost 1 base, and 33 bases lay between the germline ends. Germline-derived CDR1 and CDR2 are TSWWSYY and QGS. The DNA for the CDR3 is TGTGCTCTTGGGGATAGTCGGCCCCCCACTTTGGCTTACTGGTTTGGCACCGATAAACTCATCTTT. Translating gives CALGDSRPPTLAYWFGTDKLIF.

This chain connects TRDV1 to TRDJ1; TRDD2 or TRDD3 may be the D gene (9 bases each). The V and J ends lost 2 bases and 0 bases respectively, with 34 bases between them. The CDR3 runs to 23 residues. Germline V gives CDR1 TSWWSYY, CDR2 QGS. In nucleotides, the CDR3 is TGTGCTCTTGGGGAATGGGAACGGCCTTCCTACGGGGGATACTGTAGGGACACCGATAAACTCATCTTT. Protein product: CALGEWERPSYGGYCRDTDKLIF.

This clone rates as medium-sized. The rearrangement joins TRDV1 to TRDJ1; 7 positions agree with TRDD3. CDR1 is TSWWSYY, CDR2 QGS, per germline. V lost 5 bases and J lost 0; bases outside the gene matches: 9. The CDR3 length is 16 residues. The CDR3 coding sequence is TGTGCTCTTGGGTTAAGCCGGGGGATTAACACCGATAAACTCATCTTT. Its translation is CALGLSRGINTDKLIF.

This clone has more than one count but fewer than ten. The chain recombines TRDV1 with TRDJ1; D is ambiguous. The ends were cut back, 6 bases at V and 0 bases at J, with 20 bases in the middle. From germline, CDR1 is TSWWSYY and CDR2 QGS. The CDR3 contains 17 residues. DNA of the CDR3: TGTGCTCTTGGATTCCAAAGAGTGCTAGATTACACCGATAAACTCATCTTT. Residues: CALGFQRVLDYTDKLIF.

In its sample, this clone ranks as medium-sized. V usage is TRDV1 and J usage is TRDJ2; 11 nucleotides align to TRDD3. Per germline, CDR1 TSWWSYY and CDR2 QGS. The CDR3 contains 22 residues. With 3 bases clipped from V and 1 base from J, the junction kept 19 bases outside the gene matches. The CDR3: CALGDHFPGGGYGGGLTAQLFF. DNA of the CDR3: TGTGCTCTTGGGGACCACTTCCCCGGTGGGGGATACGGAGGAGGTTTGACAGCACAACTCTTCTTT.

This clone was seen a few times. The rearrangement joins TRDV1 to TRDJ1; TRDD3 aligns across 10 bases. CDR1 is TSWWSYY and CDR2 is QGS in the germline V gene. CDR3 length: 19 residues. With 6 bases clipped from V and 0 bases from J, the junction kept 16 bases outside the gene matches. Here the CDR3 DNA reads TGTGCTCTTGGTTGCCACCCCTTTGGTACTGGGGGATACACCGATAAACTCATCTTT. This gives the protein CALGCHPFGTGGYTDKLIF.

By share of the sample, this clone is medium-sized. This chain joins TRDV1 and TRDJ1; D is uncertain. This CDR3 has 20 residues. Germline V gene data show CDR1 as TSWWSYY and CDR2 as QGS. V lost 0 bases, J lost 0 bases, and 23 bases lay in between. CDR3 amino acids: CALGELGLSTRVHDTDKLIF. The CDR3 DNA reads TGTGCTCTTGGGGAACTGGGGCTTTCTACGAGGGTGCACGACACCGATAAACTCATCTTT.

This clone came up a few times. This chain connects TRDV1 to TRDJ1; D ambiguous. Germline-derived CDR1 and CDR2 are TSWWSYY and QGS. V shed 2 bases and J shed 9 bases, with 25 bases lying between them. The CDR3 runs 17 residues. CDR3 region: CALGEIRECRSVGELIF. Here the CDR3 DNA reads TGTGCTCTTGGGGAAATTCGGGAATGCAGGAGTGTTGGAGAACTCATCTTT.

To note about this clone: A much larger clone lies a single base off, so this may be a read error. The chain employs TRDV1 and TRDJ1, with D unresolved. V was clipped by 2 bases and J by 1 base, with 5 bases between them. The CDR3 spans 13 residues. The germline V gene encodes CDR1 TSWWSYY and CDR2 QGS. CDR3 sequence: CALGEFPTDKLIF. DNA for the CDR3: TGTGCTCTTGGGGAATTCCCCACCGATAAACTCATCTTT.

This clone has only a few counts. The chain employs TRDV1 and TRDJ1; 10 bases agree with TRDD3. Germline CDR1 and CDR2: TSWWSYY and QGS. V was pared by 3 bases and J by 1 base, with 17 bases of the junction left unmatched. This CDR3 comprises 20 residues. The CDR3 reads CALGDLHLPLGDTPTDKLIF. Written as DNA, the CDR3 is TGTGCTCTTGGGGACCTCCACCTTCCCTTGGGGGATACACCCACCGATAAACTCATCTTT.

By share of the sample, this clone is medium-sized. The rearrangement joins TRDV1 to TRDJ1, with 8 nucleotides matching TRDD2. CDR1 is TSWWSYY, CDR2 QGS, per germline. The V gene end was trimmed by 5 bases and the J gene end by 0 bases; junction bases not matched to a gene: 23. This CDR3 spans 21 amino acids. CDR3 DNA sequence: TGTGCTCTTGGGCCCCTAGGCCTTCCTAGTAGGTACGGGGTGTACACCGATAAACTCATCTTT. It yields the protein CALGPLGLPSRYGVYTDKLIF.

This rearrangement joins TRDV1 to TRDJ1; 7 bases match TRDD3. V was clipped by 6 bases and J by 0 bases; unmatched bases: 7. This CDR3 has 15 residues. From germline, CDR1 is TSWWSYY and CDR2 QGS. DNA of the CDR3: TGTGCTCTTGGAGGTACTGGGGACTACACCGATAAACTCATCTTT. Its protein is CALGGTGDYTDKLIF.

In its sample, this clone is medium-sized. The chain couples TRDV1 to TRDJ1; 12 bases are a match to TRDD3. Unmatched junction bases numbered 18, after V lost 0 bases and J lost 4 bases. The V gene's germline CDR1 is TSWWSYY and CDR2 QGS. There are 21 residues in the CDR3. The CDR3, as DNA: TGTGCTCTTGGGGAACTAAACTACGAGTCCTGCTGGGGGATACGATGCGATAAACTCATCTTT. Translation gives CALGELNYESCWGIRCDKLIF.